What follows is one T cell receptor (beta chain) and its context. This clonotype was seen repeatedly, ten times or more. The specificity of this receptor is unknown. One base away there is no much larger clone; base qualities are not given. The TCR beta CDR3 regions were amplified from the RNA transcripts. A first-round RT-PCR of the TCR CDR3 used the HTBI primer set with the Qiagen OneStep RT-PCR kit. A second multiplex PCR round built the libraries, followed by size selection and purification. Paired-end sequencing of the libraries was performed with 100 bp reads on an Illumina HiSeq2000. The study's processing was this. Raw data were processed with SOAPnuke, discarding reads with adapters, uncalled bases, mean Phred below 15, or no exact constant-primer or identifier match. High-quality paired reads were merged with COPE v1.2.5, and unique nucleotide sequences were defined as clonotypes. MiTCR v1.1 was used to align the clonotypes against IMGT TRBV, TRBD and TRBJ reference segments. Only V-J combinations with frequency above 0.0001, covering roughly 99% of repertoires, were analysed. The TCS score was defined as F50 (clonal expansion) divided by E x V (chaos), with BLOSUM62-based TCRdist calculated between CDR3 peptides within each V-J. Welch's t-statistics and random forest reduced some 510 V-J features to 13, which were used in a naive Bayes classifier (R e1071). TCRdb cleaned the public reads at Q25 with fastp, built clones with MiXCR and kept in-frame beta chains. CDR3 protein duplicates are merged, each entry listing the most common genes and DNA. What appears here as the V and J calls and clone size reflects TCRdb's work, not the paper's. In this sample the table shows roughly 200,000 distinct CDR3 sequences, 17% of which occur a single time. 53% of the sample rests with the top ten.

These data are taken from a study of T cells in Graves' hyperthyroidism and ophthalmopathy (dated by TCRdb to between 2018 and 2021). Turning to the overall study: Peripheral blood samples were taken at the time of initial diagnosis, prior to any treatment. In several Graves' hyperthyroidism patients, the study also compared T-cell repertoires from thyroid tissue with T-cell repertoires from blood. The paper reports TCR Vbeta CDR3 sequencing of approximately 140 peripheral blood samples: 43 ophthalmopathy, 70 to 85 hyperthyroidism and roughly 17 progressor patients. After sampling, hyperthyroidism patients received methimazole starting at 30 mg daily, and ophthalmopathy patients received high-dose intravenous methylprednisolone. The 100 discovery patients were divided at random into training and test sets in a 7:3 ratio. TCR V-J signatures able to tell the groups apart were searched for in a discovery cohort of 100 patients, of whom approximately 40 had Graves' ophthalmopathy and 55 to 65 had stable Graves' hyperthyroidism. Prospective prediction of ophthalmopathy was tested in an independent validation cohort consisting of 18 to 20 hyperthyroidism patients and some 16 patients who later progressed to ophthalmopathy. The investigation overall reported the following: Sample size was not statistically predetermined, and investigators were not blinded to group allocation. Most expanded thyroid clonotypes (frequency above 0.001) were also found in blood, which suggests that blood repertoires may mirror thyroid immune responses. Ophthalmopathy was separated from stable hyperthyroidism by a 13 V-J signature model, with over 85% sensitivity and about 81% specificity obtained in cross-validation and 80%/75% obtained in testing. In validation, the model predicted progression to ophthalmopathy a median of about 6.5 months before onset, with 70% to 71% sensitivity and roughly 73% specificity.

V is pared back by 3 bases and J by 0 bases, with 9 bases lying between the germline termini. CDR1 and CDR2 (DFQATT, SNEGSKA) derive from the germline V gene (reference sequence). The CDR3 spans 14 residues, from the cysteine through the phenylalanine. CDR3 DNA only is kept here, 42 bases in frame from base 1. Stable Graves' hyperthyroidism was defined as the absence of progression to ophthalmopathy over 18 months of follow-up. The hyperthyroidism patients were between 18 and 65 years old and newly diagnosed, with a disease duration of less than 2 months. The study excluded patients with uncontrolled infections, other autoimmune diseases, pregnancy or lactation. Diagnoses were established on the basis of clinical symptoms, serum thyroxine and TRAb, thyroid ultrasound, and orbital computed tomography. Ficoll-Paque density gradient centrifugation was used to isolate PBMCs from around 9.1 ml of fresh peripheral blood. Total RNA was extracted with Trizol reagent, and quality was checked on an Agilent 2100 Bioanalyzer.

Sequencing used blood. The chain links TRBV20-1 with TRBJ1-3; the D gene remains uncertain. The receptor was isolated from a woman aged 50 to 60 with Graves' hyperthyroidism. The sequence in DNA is TGCAGTGCTAGGGTCGGGAACTCTGGAAACACCATATATTTT. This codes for CSARVGNSGNTIYF.